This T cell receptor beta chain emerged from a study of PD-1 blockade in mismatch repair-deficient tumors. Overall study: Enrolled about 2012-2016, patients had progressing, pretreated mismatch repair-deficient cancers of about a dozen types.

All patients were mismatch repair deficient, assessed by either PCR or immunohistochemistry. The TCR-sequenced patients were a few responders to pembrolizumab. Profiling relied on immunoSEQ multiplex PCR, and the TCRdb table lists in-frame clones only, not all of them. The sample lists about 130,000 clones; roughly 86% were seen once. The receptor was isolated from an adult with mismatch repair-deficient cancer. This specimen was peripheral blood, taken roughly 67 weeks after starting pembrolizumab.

CDR3 protein: CASSLSGWGREQFF. The CDR3 DNA sequence: TGTGCCAGCAGCTTGAGCGGGTGGGGTCGTGAGCAGTTCTTC. This rearrangement joins TRBV5-6 to TRBJ2-1, with D maybe TRBD2 (6 bases). Per germline, CDR1 SGHDT and CDR2 YYEEEE. V shed 1 base and J shed 9 bases, with 14 bases lying between them. The CDR3 has 14 amino acids.